This passage covers 19 T cell receptor beta chains from one sample sequenced in a study of blood T cell repertoires in COVID-19 (TCRdb year 2020). The protocol used for the library was the immunoSEQ multiplex PCR assay. The clones in this table, taken by TCRdb from immuneACCESS, are in-frame only. Not every clone is retained; where verified, under half of the shortfall comes from an unresolved V gene, and the cause of the rest is unknown. The sample contains 350,000 or so clones, 90% of them found a single time. The ten biggest clones cover around 7% of the sample. The specimen sequenced was peripheral blood. The receptors stem from a man aged 18 to 29 with active or convalescent COVID-19.

The chain carries TRBV18 and TRBJ1-1; D gene uncertain. The CDR3 is 16 residues long. Germline V gene lookup returns CDR1 KGHSH and CDR2 LQKENI. V dropped 3 bases and J dropped 3 bases, with 17 bases sitting between them. The CDR3 region has the DNA TGTGCCAGCTCACCGCTTGGGAGATCGTCGCACACTGAAGCTTTCTTT. Translated, it gives CASSPLGRSSHTEAFF.

This clone was picked up one time. This chain joins TRBV5-6 and TRBJ1-6; TRBD1 aligns across 7 bases. J lost 1 base, V lost 0 bases, and 4 bases had no gene match. CDR1 and CDR2 from the germline V gene are SGHDT and YYEEEE. The CDR3 is made up of 17 amino acids. The CDR3 region has the DNA TGTGCCAGCAGCTTGGAGGGACAGAGTTCCTATAATTCACCCCTCCACTTT. It translates to CASSLEGQSSYNSPLHF.

The genes are TRBV5-1 and TRBJ2-7; 8 bases are shared with TRBD2. This CDR3 comprises 13 residues. Germline CDR1 reads SGHRS; CDR2 reads YFSETQ. Trimming removed 4 bases from V and 2 bases from J; junction bases left unmatched: 2. CDR3 sequence reads: CASSGGLAYEQYF. The CDR3 DNA reads as TGCGCCAGCAGCGGGGGACTAGCCTACGAGCAGTACTTC.

This sequence joins TRBV5-6 and TRBJ2-5; weak D call: TRBD1 (6 bases). The V end was cut by 4 bases, the J end by 1 base, with 11 bases between. The CDR3 runs 14 residues. Germline CDR1 reads SGHDT; CDR2 reads YYEEEE. CDR3 coding DNA: TGTGCCAGCAGCCGGGCCAGGGGCCAAGAGACCCAGTACTTC. It translates to CASSRARGQETQYF.

J is TRBJ1-3 and V is TRBV7-2, with 9 nucleotides matching TRBD1. This CDR3 has 17 amino acids. The germline V gene has CDR1 SGHTA and CDR2 FQGNSA. The V and J ends lost 3 bases and 0 bases, in that order; junction bases with no gene match: 6. CDR3 bases: TGTGCCAGCAGCTTCGGGACAGGGAGGACCTCTGGAAACACCATATATTTT. Translated, it gives CASSFGTGRTSGNTIYF.

The chain recombines TRBV4-1 with TRBJ2-1; possibly TRBD2 for D (5 bases). The length of the CDR3 is 13 residues. Germline CDR1 reads MGHRA; CDR2 reads YSYEKL. The V gene lost 4 bases and the J gene lost 5 bases, with 9 bases spanning the gap. The CDR3 DNA reads TGCGCCAGCAGCCGCCTACTAGACAATGAGCAGTTCTTC. It encodes CASSRLLDNEQFF.

The chain couples TRBV19 to TRBJ2-5; no reliable D call. This CDR3 contains 11 residues. The V end was cut by 4 bases, the J end by 2 bases, with 2 bases between. Germline CDR1 LNHDA, CDR2 SQIVND (reference sequence). CDR3 bases: TGTGCCAGTAGTACGCAAGAGACCCAGTACTTC. Its translation is CASSTQETQYF.

The chain employs TRBV19 and TRBJ1-1; a possible D gene is TRBD1 (5 bases). This CDR3 has 12 amino acids. CDR1 is LNHDA and CDR2 is SQIVND in the germline V gene (reference sequence). The CDR3 region has the DNA TGTGCTTCCGGGCAGGGATACACTGAAGCTTTCTTT. Translating gives CASGQGYTEAFF.

The chain joins TRBV3-1 (or the pseudogene TRBV3-2) to TRBJ2-7; no clear D gene. CDR1 is LGHDT, CDR2 YNNKEL, per germline (reference sequence). The CDR3 consists of 13 residues. The V gene lost 3 bases and the J gene lost 2 bases, with 8 bases spanning the gap. The chain's CDR3 is CASSHARAYEQYF. The CDR3 DNA follows: TGTGCCAGCAGCCACGCGCGAGCCTACGAGCAGTACTTC.

The chain employs TRBV6-4 and TRBJ2-1, with 10 bases lining up with TRBD2. The CDR3 has 14 amino acids. V dropped 3 bases and J dropped 8; count of bases not matched to a gene: 4. The germline V gene has CDR1 MRHNA and CDR2 SNTAGT. CDR3 in amino acids: CASSELAGMDEQFF. The CDR3 bases are TGTGCCAGCAGTGAACTAGCGGGGATGGATGAGCAGTTCTTC.

This chain uses TRBV7-2 with TRBJ1-3; 7 positions agree with TRBD1. Germline trimming cut 5 bases from V and 3 bases from J; bases unmatched to any gene: 4. From germline, CDR1 is SGHTA and CDR2 FQGNSA. The CDR3 covers 14 residues. CDR3 protein: CASSPDRVGNTIYF. The CDR3 nucleotides are TGTGCCAGCAGCCCCGACAGGGTTGGAAACACCATATATTTT.

This clone was seen only once. V and J are TRBV18 and TRBJ2-2; 10 bases align to TRBD1. The CDR3 covers 16 residues. J lost 6 bases, V lost 1 base, and 5 bases had no gene match. CDR1 and CDR2 from the germline V gene are KGHSH and LQKENI. The CDR3 loop reads CASSPLDRGRAGELFF. In DNA form, the CDR3 reads TGTGCCAGCTCACCACTCGACAGGGGGCGAGCCGGGGAGCTGTTTTTT.

The V gene is TRBV18, the J gene TRBJ2-2; no clear D gene. The CDR3 length is 12 residues. V was pared by 3 bases and J by 4 bases, with 3 bases between. Germline V CDR1 and CDR2: KGHSH, LQKENI. The CDR3 sequence: CASSPLTGELFF. The DNA of the CDR3 is TGTGCCAGCTCACCCCTCACCGGGGAGCTGTTTTTT. The whole variable domain, filled in from reference TRBV18 and TRBJ2-2, reads NAGVMQNPRHLVRRRGQEARLRCSPMKGHSHVYWYRQLPEEGLKFMVYLQKENIIDESGMPKERFSAEFPKEGPSILRIQQVVRGDSAAYFCASSPLTGELFFGEGSRLTVL.

This sequence joins TRBV28 and TRBJ1-5; D is ambiguous. This CDR3 comprises 14 residues. The germline V gene encodes CDR1 MDHEN and CDR2 SYDVKM. V was cut by 8 bases and J by 6 bases, with 17 bases left in between. The CDR3 is CASEDLLGVQPQHF. The CDR3 coding sequence is TGTGCCAGCGAGGACTTACTCGGGGTTCAGCCCCAGCATTTT.

V and J are TRBV12-3 or TRBV12-4 and TRBJ1-2; the match to TRBD1 covers 8 bases. This CDR3 has 13 amino acids. The trim removed 8 bases at V and 4 bases at J, leaving 6 bases unmatched. For the CDR3, the DNA is TGTGCCAGCTCAGAGGGACAGGCCTATGGCTACACCTTC. It translates to CASSEGQAYGYTF.

This chain uses TRBV10-3 with TRBJ2-1; D is possibly TRBD1 (5 bases). The V and J ends lost 9 bases and 5 bases respectively, with 11 bases between them. The CDR3 covers 12 residues. CDR1 ENHRY and CDR2 SYGVKD come from the germline V gene. Here the CDR3 reads CAMGRNDNEQFF. CDR3 DNA sequence: TGTGCCATGGGGCGAAACGACAATGAGCAGTTCTTC.

The chain is built from TRBV10-3 and TRBJ2-1; 9 nucleotides align to TRBD1. This CDR3 is built from 15 residues. V gave up 11 bases and J gave up 7 bases; unmatched junction bases: 15. Germline V gene sequence: CDR1 ENHRY, CDR2 SYGVKD. CDR3 amino acids: CASGKTGQGGNEQFF. The CDR3 region has the DNA TGTGCCTCCGGGAAAACGGGACAGGGAGGTAATGAGCAGTTCTTC.

The chain couples TRBV18 to TRBJ1-1; 8 nucleotides match TRBD1. The CDR3 extends over 15 amino acids. Trimming at V came to 3 bases and at J to 7 bases, leaving 10 bases not matched to a gene. Germline loops: CDR1 KGHSH, CDR2 LQKENI. The CDR3 sequence: CASSPIGQGSVEAFF. CDR3 DNA: TGTGCCAGCTCACCCATCGGACAGGGAAGCGTTGAAGCTTTCTTT.

In DNA, the CDR3 is TGTGCCAGCAGCTTAGCGCTATCAGGGGGCAGGGTGGGGTATGGCTACACCTTC. As protein: CASSLALSGGRVGYGYTF. The rearrangement uses TRBV7-2 and TRBJ1-2, with 8 bases matching TRBD1. Germline V gene lookup returns CDR1 SGHTA and CDR2 FQGNSA. J gave up 5 bases and V 0 bases, and 14 bases lay outside the gene matches. The CDR3 sequence is 18 residues long.